Shown below are 7 T cell receptor beta chains from a single sample sequenced in a study of cytomegalovirus exposure and HLA in healthy donors. PCR involved 60 Vbeta and 13 Jbeta primers. Profiling relied on immunoSEQ multiplex PCR, and the TCRdb table lists in-frame clones only, not all of them. The sample carries 200,000 to 250,000 clones, roughly 80% recorded once. Source material: PBMCs. These receptors all stem from a male donor in good health and CMV-seronegative.

This chain links TRBV27 with TRBJ2-7; D is possibly TRBD2 (5 bases). Trimming shortened V by 0 bases and J by 4 bases, and 7 bases separated the two germline ends. Looked up from germline, CDR1 is MNHEY and CDR2 is SMNVEV (reference sequence). The CDR3 runs 13 residues. The CDR3 loop reads CASSLSPGYEQYF. CDR3 nucleotides: TGTGCCAGCAGTTTATCCCCGGGATACGAGCAGTACTTC.

J is TRBJ1-1 and V is TRBV9; the match to TRBD1 covers 12 bases. Germline assignment: CDR1 SGDLS and CDR2 YYNGEE. J was trimmed by 3 bases and V by 4 bases; bases with no gene match: 10. This CDR3 contains 17 residues. CDR3 DNA sequence: TGTGCCAGCAGCTTCGGGACAGGGGGCTTCGGTGACACTGAAGCTTTCTTT. Translation gives CASSFGTGGFGDTEAFF.

The chain combines TRBV18 with TRBJ2-5; D is ambiguous. There are 13 residues in the CDR3. V was trimmed by 8 bases and J by 3 bases, leaving 13 bases between them. Germline V gene lookup returns CDR1 KGHSH and CDR2 LQKENI. The CDR3, as DNA: TGTGCCAGCGCTACCATTCCCGAAGAGACCCAGTACTTC. This sequence encodes CASATIPEETQYF.

This clone was detected once. The chain is built from TRBV6-1 and TRBJ1-2, with D tentatively TRBD1 (6 bases). V was clipped by 2 bases and J by 4 bases, with 11 bases between them. This CDR3 contains 14 residues. The germline gives CDR1 MNHNS, CDR2 SASEGT. This CDR3 reads CASSERTATYGYTF. CDR3 nucleotides: TGTGCCAGCAGTGAAAGGACAGCAACCTATGGCTACACCTTC.

V gene TRBV27 combines with J gene TRBJ2-5; 8 bases fit TRBD1. Losses at the gene ends were 4 bases for V and 2 bases for J; bases not matched to a gene: 3. This CDR3 region has 14 residues. CDR1 and CDR2 from the germline V gene are MNHEY and SMNVEV (reference sequence). The CDR3 here is CASSSRQGQETQYF. DNA for the CDR3: TGTGCCAGCAGTTCAAGACAGGGGCAAGAGACCCAGTACTTC.

The genes are TRBV7-2 and TRBJ1-4; 9 bases line up with TRBD1. The V and J ends lost 5 bases and 7 bases, in that order; junction bases with no gene match: 8. CDR3 length: 15 residues. Germline CDR1 reads SGHTA; CDR2 reads FQGNSA. For the CDR3, the DNA is TGTGCCAGCAGCATGGGACAGGGAACGGGTGAAAAACTGTTTTTT. It yields the protein CASSMGQGTGEKLFF. The full variable domain, with the rest looked up from reference TRBV7-2 and TRBJ1-4, is GAGVSQSPSNKVTEKGKDVELRCDPISGHTALYWYRQSLGQGLEFLIYFQGNSAPDKSGLPSDRFSAERTGGSVSTLTIQRTQQEDSAVYLCASSMGQGTGEKLFFGSGTQLSVL.

This clone came up once. V is TRBV6-1 and J is TRBJ1-3, with D uncertain. V gave up 7 bases and J gave up 6 bases, with 13 bases separating them. Germline lookup yields CDR1 MNHNS and CDR2 SASEGT. This CDR3 region has 13 residues. The CDR3 nucleotides are TGTGCCAGCATTGGACTTGATGAAAACACCATATATTTT. This gives the protein CASIGLDENTIYF.